The 21 T cell receptor beta chains presented below share a single source sample, sequenced in a study of shared clonotypes between healthy human individuals. Some clones are missing from TCRdb's copy, which holds only in-frame ones; the method was immunoSEQ multiplex PCR. The repertoire holds around 700,000 clones, with about three quarters as singletons. Sequencing input: memory CD4+ T cells sorted from blood. Subset here: CD45RA-negative fraction. Source of these receptors: a young woman in good health.

The chain is built from TRBV2 and TRBJ2-2, with 8 nucleotides matching TRBD1. V was pared by 0 bases and J by 6 bases, with 9 bases of the junction left unmatched. Germline CDR1 and CDR2: SNHLY and FYNNEI. The CDR3 runs to 17 residues. In nucleotides, the CDR3 is TGTGCCAGCAGTGAAGCGGGAGACAGGGGTCGGTCCGGGGAGCTGTTTTTT. Protein: CASSEAGDRGRSGELFF.

The chain employs TRBV10-2 and TRBJ2-3; D perhaps matches TRBD2 (6 bases). The CDR3 is made up of 15 amino acids. Per germline, CDR1 WSHSY and CDR2 SAAADI. Between the trimmed V and J ends, which lost 5 bases and 0 bases, there was a span of 12 bases. The CDR3 spells CASSTGTVSTDTQYF. In DNA, the CDR3 is TGCGCCAGCAGTACCGGGACTGTTAGCACAGATACGCAGTATTTT.

The V and J genes are TRBV28 and TRBJ2-1, with a possible D match to TRBD2 (6 bases). In germline, CDR1 is MDHEN, CDR2 SYDVKM. Between the trimmed V and J ends, which lost 5 bases and 4 bases, there was a span of 12 bases. The CDR3 is 14 residues long. The CDR3, as DNA: TGTGCCAGCAGTCCGGAGGGACCGTACAATGAGCAGTTCTTC. It specifies CASSPEGPYNEQFF. Complete variable domain (other parts from reference TRBV28 and TRBJ2-1): DVKVTQSSRYLVKRTGEKVFLECVQDMDHENMFWYRQDPGLGLRLIYFSYDVKMKEKGDIPEGYSVSREKKERFSLILESASTNQTSMYLCASSPEGPYNEQFFGPGTRLTVL.

The chain couples TRBV5-6 to TRBJ1-4; the match to TRBD1 covers 8 bases. Germline CDR1 is SGHDT and CDR2 is YYEEEE. V gave up 4 bases and J gave up 6 bases; unmatched junction bases: 5. The CDR3 length is 14 residues. Here the CDR3 DNA reads TGTGCCAGCAGCGTCGCAGGGGGCTATGAAAAACTGTTTTTT. This gives the protein CASSVAGGYEKLFF.

The chain recombines TRBV5-1 with TRBJ2-3, with 14 bases fitting TRBD2. Germline-derived CDR1 and CDR2 are SGHRS and YFSETQ. CDR3 size: 18 residues. V trimming: 4 bases; J trimming: 3 bases; junction bases outside the gene matches: 10. This CDR3 reads CASSDWTSGRRVTDTQYF. The CDR3 nucleotides read TGCGCCAGCAGCGACTGGACTAGCGGGAGGCGGGTGACAGATACGCAGTATTTT.

J is TRBJ1-5 and V is TRBV11-2, with D uncertain. The CDR3 covers 13 residues. Trimming stripped 5 bases from V and 4 bases from J, with 9 bases between. The germline gives CDR1 SGHAT, CDR2 FQNNGV. CDR3 nucleotide sequence: TGTGCCAGCAGCCTAAACAGAAATCAGCCCCAGCATTTT. This codes for CASSLNRNQPQHF. The whole variable domain, filled in from reference TRBV11-2 and TRBJ1-5, reads EAGVAQSPRYKIIEKRQSVAFWCNPISGHATLYWYQQILGQGPKLLIQFQNNGVVDDSQLPKDRFSAERLKGVDSTLKIQPAKLEDSAVYLCASSLNRNQPQHFGDGTRLSIL.

The rearrangement links TRBV28 to TRBJ2-7, with 8 bases matching TRBD1. Germline CDR1 is MDHEN and CDR2 is SYDVKM. Losses at the gene ends were 6 bases for V and 2 bases for J; bases not matched to a gene: 9. The CDR3 contains 15 residues. The CDR3 protein is CASSVGGTGTYEQYF. CDR3 coding DNA: TGTGCCAGCAGCGTTGGCGGGACAGGTACCTACGAGCAGTACTTC.

A single count supports this clone. This chain uses TRBV28 with TRBJ2-3, with 16 bases fitting TRBD2. The length of the CDR3 is 16 residues. Trimming removed 7 bases from V and 8 bases from J; junction bases left unmatched: 9. From germline, CDR1 is MDHEN and CDR2 SYDVKM. The CDR3 DNA sequence: TGTGCCAGCACTCGAGCCGGGACTAGCGGGAGGGCTACGCAGTATTTT. This codes for CASTRAGTSGRATQYF. The complete variable domain, with remaining parts taken from reference TRBV28 and TRBJ2-3, reads DVKVTQSSRYLVKRTGEKVFLECVQDMDHENMFWYRQDPGLGLRLIYFSYDVKMKEKGDIPEGYSVSREKKERFSLILESASTNQTSMYLCASTRAGTSGRATQYFGPGTRLTVL.

V usage is TRBV6-6 and J usage is TRBJ2-3; 9 bases line up with TRBD2. The ends lost 4 bases at V and 4 bases at J; junction bases unmatched: 6. The CDR3 consists of 15 residues. Per the germline V gene, CDR1 is MNHNY and CDR2 is SVGAGI (reference sequence). This chain's CDR3 is CASSSAGGMADTQYF. The CDR3 coding sequence is TGTGCCAGCAGTTCAGCGGGAGGAATGGCAGATACGCAGTATTTT.

V gene TRBV5-1 combines with J gene TRBJ2-5; 11 bases agree with TRBD2. From germline, CDR1 is SGHRS and CDR2 YFSETQ. J lost 1 base, V lost 6 bases, and 5 bases had no gene match. The CDR3 contains 15 residues. The CDR3 here is CASTLLAGGQETQYF. The CDR3, as DNA: TGCGCCAGCACCCTTCTAGCGGGGGGCCAAGAGACCCAGTACTTC. The whole variable domain, filled in from reference TRBV5-1 and TRBJ2-5, reads KAGVTQTPRYLIKTRGQQVTLSCSPISGHRSVSWYQQTPGQGLQFLFEYFSETQRNKGNFPGRFSGRQFSNSRSEMNVSTLELGDSALYLCASTLLAGGQETQYFGPGTRLLVL.

The chain uses TRBV5-1 and TRBJ1-2; the D is unclear. The CDR3 runs 15 residues. Germline assignment: CDR1 SGHRS and CDR2 YFSETQ. V was shortened by 2 bases and J by 2 bases, with 13 bases between the two germline ends. CDR3 in amino acids: CASSFRYPGNYGYTF. The CDR3 nucleotides are TGCGCCAGCAGCTTCAGGTACCCTGGGAACTATGGCTACACCTTC.

V and J are TRBV28 and TRBJ1-2; 8 nucleotides align to TRBD1. CDR3 length equals 14 residues. V shed 6 bases and J 5 bases; nucleotides not matched to a gene: 8. CDR1 and CDR2 (germline): MDHEN, SYDVKM. In nucleotides, the CDR3 is TGTGCCAGCAGATTGACAGGGGAAATATATGGCTACACCTTC. This encodes CASRLTGEIYGYTF.

A note on this clone: Other DNA sequences from this sample encode an identical CDR3 as well. This chain joins TRBV6-5 and TRBJ1-3; 9 nucleotides line up with TRBD1. Trimming removed 5 bases from V and 2 bases from J; junction bases left unmatched: 1. Germline CDR1 reads MNHEY; CDR2 reads SVGAGI. This CDR3 is built from 14 residues. The CDR3 sequence: CASSRTGAGNTIYF. CDR3 in DNA: TGTGCCAGCAGTAGGACAGGGGCTGGAAACACCATATATTTT.

The chain has TRBV19 and TRBJ2-4; 9 positions match TRBD1. The CDR3 covers 14 residues. Germline loops: CDR1 LNHDA, CDR2 SQIVND (reference sequence). With 11 bases clipped from V and 8 bases from J, the junction kept 13 bases outside the gene matches. The CDR3: CAARLRTGDDIQYF. CDR3 nucleotides: TGTGCCGCCCGACTCCGGACAGGGGATGACATTCAGTACTTC. Full variable domain (remainder filled in from reference TRBV19 and TRBJ2-4): DGGITQSPKYLFRKEGQNVTLSCEQNLNHDAMYWYRQDPGQGLRLIYYSQIVNDFQKGDIAEGYSVSREKKESFPLTVTSAQKNPTAFYLCAARLRTGDDIQYFGAGTRLSVL.

The V and J genes are TRBV7-9 and TRBJ2-1; 8 positions agree with TRBD2. CDR1 and CDR2 from the germline V gene are SEHNR and FQNEAQ (reference sequence). The V and J ends lost 4 bases and 2 bases, in that order; junction bases with no gene match: 10. This CDR3 spans 17 amino acids. The CDR3 sequence: CASSSSVAGLPYNEQFF. The DNA for the CDR3 is TGTGCCAGCAGCTCCAGCGTAGCGGGACTACCCTACAATGAGCAGTTCTTC.

In nucleotides, the CDR3 is TGTGCCATCAGTGAGTCGGTAGGACTAGCGGTACAAGAGACCCAGTACTTC. The encoded protein is CAISESVGLAVQETQYF. This rearrangement joins TRBV10-3 to TRBJ2-5, with 10 bases matching TRBD2. Germline-derived CDR1 and CDR2 are ENHRY and SYGVKD. J was trimmed by 2 bases and V by 0 bases; bases with no gene match: 6. The CDR3 totals 17 residues.

The J gene is TRBJ2-3, the V gene TRBV13; 10 bases are shared with TRBD1. From germline, CDR1 is PRHDT and CDR2 FYEKMQ (reference sequence). The CDR3 runs to 15 residues. J gave up 8 bases and V 5 bases, and 10 bases lay outside the gene matches. The CDR3 coding sequence is TGTGCCAGCAGCCGGGACAGGGGTATAATCGGTACGCAGTATTTT. It yields the protein CASSRDRGIIGTQYF. Full variable domain (outside the CDR3, taken from reference TRBV13 and TRBJ2-3): AAGVIQSPRHLIKEKRETATLKCYPIPRHDTVYWYQQGPGQDPQFLISFYEKMQSDKGSIPDRFSAQQFSDYHSELNMSSLELGDSALYFCASSRDRGIIGTQYFGPGTRLTVL.

V is TRBV5-8 and J is TRBJ1-2; 9 bases map to TRBD1. Germline V gene sequence: CDR1 SGHTS, CDR2 YDEGEE. The junction had 7 bases not matched to a gene; V was cut back by 4 bases and J by 6 bases. The CDR3 is 14 residues long. CDR3 amino acids: CASSNLQGADGYTF. Here the CDR3 DNA reads TGTGCCAGCAGCAACCTACAGGGGGCAGATGGCTACACCTTC. The variable domain in full, completed from reference TRBV5-8 and TRBJ1-2, reads EAGVTQSPTHLIKTRGQQATLRCSPISGHTSVYWYQQALGLGLQFLLWYDEGEERNRGNFPPRFSGRQFPNYSSELNVNALELEDSALYLCASSNLQGADGYTFGSGTRLTVV.

On this clone: This same CDR3 is encoded by further DNA sequences in the sample. The chain carries TRBV27 and TRBJ2-5; the match to TRBD2 covers 11 bases. There are 15 residues in the CDR3. With V trimmed by 4 bases and J by 5 bases, 6 bases remained unmatched. Germline values: CDR1 MNHEY, CDR2 SMNVEV (reference sequence). CDR3 DNA: TGTGCCAGCAGTTCGCTAGCGGGAGGAACGGAGACCCAGTACTTC. Encoded protein: CASSSLAGGTETQYF.

The chain recombines TRBV6-1 with TRBJ1-1; weak D call: TRBD1 (6 bases). The CDR3 is made up of 15 amino acids. V lost 3 bases to trimming and J lost 5 bases, with 16 bases between them. CDR1 and CDR2 from the germline V gene are MNHNS and SASEGT. The CDR3 spells CASSEPGRGKTEAFF. As DNA, the CDR3 is TGTGCCAGCAGTGAGCCGGGCAGGGGTAAGACTGAAGCTTTCTTT.

This chain links TRBV7-9 with TRBJ2-7, with a weak D call TRBD2 (5 bases). The CDR3 runs to 14 residues. V lost 2 bases and J lost 2, with 10 bases in between. The germline V gene has CDR1 SEHNR and CDR2 FQNEAQ (reference sequence). Here the CDR3 reads CASSLSGSTYEQYF. The CDR3 DNA sequence: TGTGCCAGCAGCTTAAGCGGAAGTACCTACGAGCAGTACTTC.